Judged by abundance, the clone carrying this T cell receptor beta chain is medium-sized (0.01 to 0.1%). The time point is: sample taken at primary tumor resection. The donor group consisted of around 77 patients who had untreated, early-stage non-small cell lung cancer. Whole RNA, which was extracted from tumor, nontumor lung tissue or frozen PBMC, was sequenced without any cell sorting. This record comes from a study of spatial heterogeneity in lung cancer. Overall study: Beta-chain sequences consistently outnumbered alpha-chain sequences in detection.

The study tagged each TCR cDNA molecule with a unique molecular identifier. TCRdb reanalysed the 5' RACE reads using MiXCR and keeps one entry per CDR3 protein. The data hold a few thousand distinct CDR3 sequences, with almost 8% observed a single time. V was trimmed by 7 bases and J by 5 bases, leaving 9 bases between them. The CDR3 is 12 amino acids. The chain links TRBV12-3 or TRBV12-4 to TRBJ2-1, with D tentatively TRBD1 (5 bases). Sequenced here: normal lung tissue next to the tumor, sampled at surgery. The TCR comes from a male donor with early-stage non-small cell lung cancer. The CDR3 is CASTKDNNEQFF. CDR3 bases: TGTGCCAGCACCAAGGACAACAATGAGCAGTTCTTC.